These 9 T cell receptor beta chains share one sample of origin, sequenced in a study of blood T cell repertoires in COVID-19. The repertoire was sequenced with immunoSEQ multiplex PCR; TCRdb's copy has only in-frame clones and lacks some. The repertoire holds fewer than 250,000 clones, with about nine tenths as singletons. The source material was peripheral blood. All receptors come from a woman between 35 and 50 years old with acute or convalescent COVID-19.

The V gene is TRBV4-1, the J gene TRBJ1-5; D unresolved. In germline, CDR1 is MGHRA, CDR2 YSYEKL. Trimming removed 1 base from V and 4 bases from J, with 11 bases in between. The CDR3 consists of 15 residues. In nucleotides, the CDR3 is TGCGCCAGCAGCCAAGCCCCGACTCTAAATCAGCCCCAGCATTTT. This translates into CASSQAPTLNQPQHF.

CDR3 loop: CASSVTREIEYGYTF. The CDR3 DNA sequence: TGTGCCAGCAGCGTAACCAGGGAAATAGAATATGGCTACACCTTC. This chain uses TRBV9 with TRBJ1-2; D may be TRBD1 (5 bases). This CDR3 comprises 15 residues. Looked up from germline, CDR1 is SGDLS and CDR2 is YYNGEE. The V end lost 1 base, the J end lost 5 bases, and 15 bases lay between the germline ends.

On this clone itself: The limits of the CDR3 on the DNA are not certain, so only TCRdb's listed CDR3 is given. The chain couples TRBV6-5 to TRBJ1-2; the D segment call TRBD1 is taken from the table without a DNA check. Looked up from germline, CDR1 is MNHEY and CDR2 is SVGAGI. The CDR3 is 13 residues long, ends included. The CDR3 sequence: CASSSSGQGSYTF.

This chain joins TRBV12-3 or TRBV12-4 and TRBJ1-1; D remains unclear. The CDR3 has 12 amino acids. The ends were cut back, 5 bases at V and 5 bases at J, with 9 bases in the middle. CDR3 sequence (DNA): TGTGCCAGCAGTCTATTTCGAACTGAAGCTTTCTTT. Translating it yields CASSLFRTEAFF.

The gene calls are TRBV4-1 and TRBJ1-1; D gene uncertain. The V end lost 2 bases, the J end lost 2 bases, and 12 bases lay between the germline ends. This CDR3 is built from 15 residues. Germline CDR1 is MGHRA and CDR2 is YSYEKL. The CDR3 spells CASSQNQAVNTEAFF. Here the CDR3 DNA reads TGCGCCAGCAGCCAAAATCAGGCAGTCAACACTGAAGCTTTCTTT.

The CDR3 is CAWSASGGADTQYF. CDR3 bases: TGTGCCTGGAGTGCGAGCGGGGGGGCAGATACGCAGTATTTT. The rearrangement links TRBV30 to TRBJ2-3; 10 bases agree with TRBD2. This CDR3 spans 14 amino acids. The V gene end was trimmed by 1 base and the J gene end by 4 bases; junction bases not matched to a gene: 2. Germline values: CDR1 GTSNPN, CDR2 SVGIG (reference sequence).

This clone came up once. This chain links TRBV10-1 with TRBJ2-3, with 7 bases that match TRBD1. V was pared by 6 bases and J by 0 bases, with 3 bases of the junction left unmatched. The germline gives CDR1 WNHNN, CDR2 SYGVQD (reference sequence). The CDR3 consists of 14 residues. The CDR3 region is CASSLTGSTDTQYF. CDR3 sequence (DNA): TGCGCCAGCAGCTTGACAGGGAGCACAGATACGCAGTATTTT.

The J gene is TRBJ2-3, the V gene TRBV6-1, with a tentative D call TRBD2 (5 bases). Germline values: CDR1 MNHNS, CDR2 SASEGT. The germline V and J ends were trimmed by 1 base and 2 bases, with 7 bases remaining between them. The CDR3 contains 14 residues. The CDR3 region has the DNA TGTGCCAGCAGTGAAGGGCTAGCCACAGATACGCAGTATTTT. Protein sequence: CASSEGLATDTQYF.

The DNA for the CDR3 is TGTGCCAGCAGCTTAGGCGCAGGGGCAAAAATGAACACTGAAGCTTTCTTT. It encodes CASSLGAGAKMNTEAFF. The rearrangement uses TRBV11-2 and TRBJ1-1, with D tentatively TRBD1 (6 bases). Germline assignment: CDR1 SGHAT and CDR2 FQNNGV. V lost 1 base, J lost 0 bases, and 15 bases lay in between. The CDR3 length is 17 residues. Using reference TRBV11-2 and TRBJ1-1 for the parts outside the CDR3, the full variable domain is EAGVAQSPRYKIIEKRQSVAFWCNPISGHATLYWYQQILGQGPKLLIQFQNNGVVDDSQLPKDRFSAERLKGVDSTLKIQPAKLEDSAVYLCASSLGAGAKMNTEAFFGQGTRLTVV.